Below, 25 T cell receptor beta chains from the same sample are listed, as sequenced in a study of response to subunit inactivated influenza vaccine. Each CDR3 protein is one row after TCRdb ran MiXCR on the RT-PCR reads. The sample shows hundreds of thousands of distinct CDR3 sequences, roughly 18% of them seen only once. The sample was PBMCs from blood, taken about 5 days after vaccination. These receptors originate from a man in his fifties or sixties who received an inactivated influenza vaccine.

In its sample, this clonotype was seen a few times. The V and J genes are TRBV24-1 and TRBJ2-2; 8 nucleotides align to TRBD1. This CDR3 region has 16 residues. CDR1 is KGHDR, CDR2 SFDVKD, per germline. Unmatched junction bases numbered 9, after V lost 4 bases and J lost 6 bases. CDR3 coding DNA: TGTGCCACCAGTGACTCGGACAGGGCGAGGGCCGGGGAGCTGTTTTTT. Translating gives CATSDSDRARAGELFF.

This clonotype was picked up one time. The CDR3 loop reads CASSPGQDFYGYTF. The CDR3 nucleotides are TGTGCCAGCTCACCTGGACAGGACTTCTATGGCTACACCTTC. The chain recombines TRBV18 with TRBJ1-2, with 7 nucleotides matching TRBD1. The CDR3 is 14 residues long. Germline lookup yields CDR1 KGHSH and CDR2 LQKENI. Trimming removed 3 bases from V and 4 bases from J; junction bases left unmatched: 5.

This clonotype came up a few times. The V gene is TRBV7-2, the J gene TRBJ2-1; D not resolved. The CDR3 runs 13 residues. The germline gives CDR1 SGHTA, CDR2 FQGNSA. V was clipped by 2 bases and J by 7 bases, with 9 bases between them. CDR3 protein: CASSLRLPNEQFF. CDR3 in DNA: TGTGCCAGCAGCTTACGGCTACCTAATGAGCAGTTCTTC.

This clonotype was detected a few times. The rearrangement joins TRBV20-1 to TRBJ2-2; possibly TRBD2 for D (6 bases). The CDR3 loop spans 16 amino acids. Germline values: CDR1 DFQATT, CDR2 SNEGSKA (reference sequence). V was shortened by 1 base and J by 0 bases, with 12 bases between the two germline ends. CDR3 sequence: CSARGHRESNTGELFF. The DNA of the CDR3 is TGCAGTGCTAGAGGTCACCGGGAGTCGAACACCGGGGAGCTGTTTTTT.

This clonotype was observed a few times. CDR3 in amino acids: CASSGTGTSGSRSYEQYF. The CDR3 region has the DNA TGTGCCAGCAGTGGTACCGGGACTAGCGGGAGTAGGTCCTACGAGCAGTACTTC. J is TRBJ2-7 and V is TRBV6-1; 14 bases are shared with TRBD2. Per germline, CDR1 MNHNS and CDR2 SASEGT. After removal of 4 bases from V and 1 base from J, the junction contained 9 bases not matched to a gene. The CDR3 has 18 amino acids.

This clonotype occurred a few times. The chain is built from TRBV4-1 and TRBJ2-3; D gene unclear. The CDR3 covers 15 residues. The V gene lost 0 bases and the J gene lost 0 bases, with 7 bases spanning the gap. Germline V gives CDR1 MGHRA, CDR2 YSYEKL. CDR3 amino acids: CASSQDWASTDTQYF. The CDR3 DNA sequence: TGCGCCAGCAGCCAAGATTGGGCCAGCACAGATACGCAGTATTTT.

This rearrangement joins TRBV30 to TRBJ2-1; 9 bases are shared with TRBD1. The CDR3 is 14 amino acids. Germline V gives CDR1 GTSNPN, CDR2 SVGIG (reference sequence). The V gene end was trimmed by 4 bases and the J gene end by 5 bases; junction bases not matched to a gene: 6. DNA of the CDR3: TGTGCCTGGAACCGGGACAGGGTAGACAATGAGCAGTTCTTC. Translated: CAWNRDRVDNEQFF.

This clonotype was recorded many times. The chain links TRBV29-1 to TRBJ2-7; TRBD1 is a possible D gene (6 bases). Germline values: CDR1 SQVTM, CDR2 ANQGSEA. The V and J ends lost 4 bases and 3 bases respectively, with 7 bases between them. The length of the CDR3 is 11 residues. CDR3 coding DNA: TGCAGCGTTGGGGGGCACTACGAGCAGTACTTC. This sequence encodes CSVGGHYEQYF.

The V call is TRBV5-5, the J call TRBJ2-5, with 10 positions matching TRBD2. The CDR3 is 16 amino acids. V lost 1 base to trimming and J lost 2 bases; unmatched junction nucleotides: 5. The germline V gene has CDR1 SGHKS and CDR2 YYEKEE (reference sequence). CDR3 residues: CASSLSVAGGQETQYF. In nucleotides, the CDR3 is TGTGCCAGCAGCTTGTCGGTAGCGGGGGGACAAGAGACCCAGTACTTC.

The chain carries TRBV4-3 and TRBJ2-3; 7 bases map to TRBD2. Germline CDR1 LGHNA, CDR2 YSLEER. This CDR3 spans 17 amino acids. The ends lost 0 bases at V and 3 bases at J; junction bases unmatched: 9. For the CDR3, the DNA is TGCGCCAGCAGCCAAGATTTTCGGCTAGCGGAGACAGATACGCAGTATTTT. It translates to CASSQDFRLAETDTQYF.

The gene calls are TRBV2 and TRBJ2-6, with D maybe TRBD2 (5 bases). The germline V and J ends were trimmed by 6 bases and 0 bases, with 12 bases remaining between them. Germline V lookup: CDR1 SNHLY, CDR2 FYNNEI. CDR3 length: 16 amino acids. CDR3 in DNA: TGTGCCAGCAGGGGCCTTGGGAGCTCTGGGGCCAACGTCCTGACTTTC. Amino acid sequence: CASRGLGSSGANVLTF. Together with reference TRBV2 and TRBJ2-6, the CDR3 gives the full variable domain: EPEVTQTPSHQVTQMGQEVILRCVPISNHLYFYWYRQILGQKVEFLVSFYNNEISEKSEIFDDQFSVERPDGSNFTLKIRSTKLEDSAMYFCASRGLGSSGANVLTFGAGSRLTVL.

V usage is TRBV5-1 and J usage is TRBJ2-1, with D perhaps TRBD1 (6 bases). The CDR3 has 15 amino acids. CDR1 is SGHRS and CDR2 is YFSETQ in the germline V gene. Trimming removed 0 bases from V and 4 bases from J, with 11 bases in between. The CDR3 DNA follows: TGCGCCAGCAGCTTGGTTGGGGGCCGATACAATGAGCAGTTCTTC. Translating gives CASSLVGGRYNEQFF.

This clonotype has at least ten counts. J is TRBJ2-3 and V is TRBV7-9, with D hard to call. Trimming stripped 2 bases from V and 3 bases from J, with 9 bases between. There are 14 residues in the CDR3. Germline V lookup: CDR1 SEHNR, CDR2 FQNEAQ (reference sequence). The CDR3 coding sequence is TGTGCCAGCAGCTTAAGCGTAGGGACAGATACGCAGTATTTT. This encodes CASSLSVGTDTQYF.

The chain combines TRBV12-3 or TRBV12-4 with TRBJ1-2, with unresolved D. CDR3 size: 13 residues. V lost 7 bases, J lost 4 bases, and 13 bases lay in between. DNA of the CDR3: TGTGCCAGCACCCGGTCGCAGTTCTATGGCTACACCTTC. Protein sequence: CASTRSQFYGYTF.

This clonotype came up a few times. The CDR3 protein is CASSLGKFLAGRAGADTQYF. The CDR3 DNA is TGTGCCAGCAGCTTAGGGAAGTTCCTAGCGGGGAGAGCAGGTGCAGATACGCAGTATTTT. J is TRBJ2-3 and V is TRBV11-2; 9 nucleotides match TRBD2. The V and J ends lost 1 base and 4 bases, in that order; junction bases with no gene match: 18. This CDR3 has 20 residues. From germline, CDR1 is SGHAT and CDR2 FQNNGV.

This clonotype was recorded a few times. CDR3 nucleotides: TGTGCCAGCAGTAAAGGGATACAGAGCCAAGAGACCCAGTACTTC. It codes for CASSKGIQSQETQYF. The chain uses TRBV6-1 and TRBJ2-5; D unclear. Germline loops: CDR1 MNHNS, CDR2 SASEGT. The CDR3 is 15 residues long. Trimming shortened V by 5 bases and J by 1 base, and 14 bases separated the two germline ends.

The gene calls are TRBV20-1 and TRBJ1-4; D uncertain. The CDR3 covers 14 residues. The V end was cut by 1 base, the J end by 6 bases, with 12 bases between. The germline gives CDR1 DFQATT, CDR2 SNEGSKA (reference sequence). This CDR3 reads CSARVGIDYEKLFF. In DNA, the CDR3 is TGCAGTGCTAGAGTTGGAATAGATTATGAAAAACTGTTTTTT.

The CDR3 protein is CASSLRWRAGYTF. CDR3 sequence (DNA): TGTGCCAGCAGTCTGCGTTGGAGGGCTGGCTACACCTTC. This chain joins TRBV27 and TRBJ1-2, with D unclear. The CDR3 sequence is 13 residues long. Germline values: CDR1 MNHEY, CDR2 SMNVEV (reference sequence). Trimming stripped 5 bases from V and 7 bases from J, with 14 bases between.

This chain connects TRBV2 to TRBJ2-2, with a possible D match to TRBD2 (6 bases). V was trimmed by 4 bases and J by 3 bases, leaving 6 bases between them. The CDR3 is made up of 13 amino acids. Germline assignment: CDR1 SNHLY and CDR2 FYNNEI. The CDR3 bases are TGTGCCAGCAGTGGGGAGGACACCGGGGAGCTGTTTTTT. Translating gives CASSGEDTGELFF.

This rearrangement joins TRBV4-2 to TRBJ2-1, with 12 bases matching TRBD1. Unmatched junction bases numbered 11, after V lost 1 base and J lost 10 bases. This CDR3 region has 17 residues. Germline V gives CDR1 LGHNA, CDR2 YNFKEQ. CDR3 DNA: TGTGCCAGCAGCCAAGTCTCCGGGACAGGGGGCTCGAGGGAGCAGTTCTTC. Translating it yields CASSQVSGTGGSREQFF.

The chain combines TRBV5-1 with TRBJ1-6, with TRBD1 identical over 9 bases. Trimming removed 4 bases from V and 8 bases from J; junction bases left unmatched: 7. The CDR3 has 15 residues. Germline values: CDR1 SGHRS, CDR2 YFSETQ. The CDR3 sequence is CASSQRDRADSPLHF. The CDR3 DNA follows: TGCGCCAGCAGCCAAAGGGACAGGGCCGATTCACCCCTCCACTTT.

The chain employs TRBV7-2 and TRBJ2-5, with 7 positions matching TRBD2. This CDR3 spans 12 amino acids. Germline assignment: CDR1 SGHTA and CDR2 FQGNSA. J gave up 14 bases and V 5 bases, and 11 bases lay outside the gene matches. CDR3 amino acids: CASSRRGSGIYF. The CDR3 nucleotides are TGTGCCAGCAGCCGGCGGGGGAGCGGGATCTACTTC.

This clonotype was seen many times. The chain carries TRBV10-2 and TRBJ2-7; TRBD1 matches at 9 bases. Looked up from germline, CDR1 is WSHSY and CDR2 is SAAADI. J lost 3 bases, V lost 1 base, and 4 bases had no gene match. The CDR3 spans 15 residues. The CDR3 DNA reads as TGCGCCAGCAGTGAGTACGGGACAGGGCTCTACGAGCAGTACTTC. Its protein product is CASSEYGTGLYEQYF.

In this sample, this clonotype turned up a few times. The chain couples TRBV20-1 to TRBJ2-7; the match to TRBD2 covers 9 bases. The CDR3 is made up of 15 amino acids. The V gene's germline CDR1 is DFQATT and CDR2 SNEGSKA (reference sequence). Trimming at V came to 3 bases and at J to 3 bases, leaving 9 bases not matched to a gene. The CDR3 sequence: CSASPLAAGGYEQYF. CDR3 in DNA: TGCAGTGCTAGCCCCCTTGCAGCGGGAGGCTACGAGCAGTACTTC.

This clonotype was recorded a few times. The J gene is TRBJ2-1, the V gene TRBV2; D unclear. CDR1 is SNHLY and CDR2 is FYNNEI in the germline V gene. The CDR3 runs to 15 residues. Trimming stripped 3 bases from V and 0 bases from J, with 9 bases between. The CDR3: CASSEQESSYNEQFF. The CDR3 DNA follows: TGTGCCAGCAGTGAGCAGGAGAGCTCCTACAATGAGCAGTTCTTC. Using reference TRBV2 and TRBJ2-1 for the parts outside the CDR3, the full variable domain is EPEVTQTPSHQVTQMGQEVILRCVPISNHLYFYWYRQILGQKVEFLVSFYNNEISEKSEIFDDQFSVERPDGSNFTLKIRSTKLEDSAMYFCASSEQESSYNEQFFGPGTRLTVL.